The entry below describes one TCR beta chain. The antigen is not known. This entry belongs to a study of T cell responses to AZD1222 COVID-19 vaccine. CDR1 is MNHEY, CDR2 SVGEGT, per germline. Trimming left V 0 bases short and J 2 bases short, with 18 bases between. This CDR3 region has 18 residues. The method was immunoSEQ multiplex PCR; TCRdb's version includes in-frame clones alone and lacks a portion of them. Counted here are under 35,000 clones, more than 75% occurring once; the ten biggest clones make up about 15%. Overall study results and limits: Repertoire sampling was restricted to post-peak T cell response timepoints.

The input for sequencing was peripheral blood, taken 28 days after the second AZD1222 dose. The sequence came from an adult who received the AZD1222 COVID-19 vaccine. The chain recombines TRBV6-2 or TRBV6-3 with TRBJ2-3, with D hard to call. CDR3 DNA sequence: TGTGCCAGCAGTTACTCGAATATAGGTCAGGACCCCACAGATACGCAGTATTTT. Protein sequence: CASSYSNIGQDPTDTQYF.